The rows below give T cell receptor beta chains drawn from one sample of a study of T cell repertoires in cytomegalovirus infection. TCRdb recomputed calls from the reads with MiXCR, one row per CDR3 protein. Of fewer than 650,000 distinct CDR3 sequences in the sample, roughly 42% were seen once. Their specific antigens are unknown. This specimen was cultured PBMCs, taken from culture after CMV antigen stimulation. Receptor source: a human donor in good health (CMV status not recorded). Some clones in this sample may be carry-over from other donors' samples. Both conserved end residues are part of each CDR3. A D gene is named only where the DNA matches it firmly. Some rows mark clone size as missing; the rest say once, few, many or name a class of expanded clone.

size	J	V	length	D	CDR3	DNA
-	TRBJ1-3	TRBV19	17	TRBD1	CASSLAGQGRYGNTIYF	TGTGCCAGTAGTCTCGCCGGACAGGGGCGTTACGGAAACACCATATATTTT
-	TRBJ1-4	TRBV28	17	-	CASSLSSLTRTTEKLFF	TGTGCCAGCAGTTTAAGTTCACTGACGCGCACCACGGAAAAACTGTTTTTT
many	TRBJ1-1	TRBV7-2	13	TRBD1	CASGLRQGTEAFF	TGTGCCAGCGGGTTGAGACAGGGGACTGAAGCTTTCTTT
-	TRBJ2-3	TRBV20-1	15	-	CSARKGTFYTDTQYF	TGCAGTGCCAGAAAAGGGACCTTTTATACAGATACGCAGTATTTT
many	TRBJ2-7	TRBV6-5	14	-	CASSYRLGDYEQYF	TGTGCCAGCAGTTACCGGTTGGGAGACTACGAGCAGTACTTC
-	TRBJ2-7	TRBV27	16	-	CASSPGTNAMFYEQYF	TGTGCCAGCAGTCCCGGGACCAACGCGATGTTCTACGAGCAGTACTTC
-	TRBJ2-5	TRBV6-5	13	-	CASSFGQRATQYF	TGTGCCAGCAGTTTCGGACAGCGGGCGACCCAGTACTTC
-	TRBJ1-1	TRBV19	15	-	CASSPGTLMNTEAFF	TGTGCCAGTAGTCCTGGTACGCTCATGAACACTGAAGCTTTCTTT
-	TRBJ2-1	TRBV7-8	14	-	CASSVRTVNNEQFF	TGTGCCAGCAGCGTGAGGACAGTAAACAATGAGCAGTTCTTC
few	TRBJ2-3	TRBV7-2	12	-	CASSPPSQAQYF	TGTGCCAGCAGCCCCCCCAGCCAGGCGCAGTATTTT
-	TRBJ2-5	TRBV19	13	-	CASSTLGPAAQYF	TGTGCCAGTAGTACTTTGGGACCTGCCGCCCAGTACTTC
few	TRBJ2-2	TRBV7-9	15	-	CASSLTGMGHGELFF	TGTGCCAGCAGCTTAACAGGGATGGGTCACGGGGAGCTGTTTTTT
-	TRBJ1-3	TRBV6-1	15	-	CASTSGGSLGNTIYF	TGTGCCAGCACCTCCGGGGGGTCGCTTGGAAACACCATATATTTT
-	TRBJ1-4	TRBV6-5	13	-	CASSYDHRQKLFF	TGTGCCAGCAGTTACGACCATAGGCAAAAACTGTTTTTT
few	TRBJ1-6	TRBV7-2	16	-	CASSLAGGPYNSPLHF	TGTGCCAGCAGCTTAGCGGGGGGCCCGTATAATTCACCCCTCCACTTT
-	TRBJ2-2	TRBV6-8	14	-	CASSWGAGAGELFF	TGTGCCAGCAGTTGGGGGGCAGGGGCCGGGGAGCTGTTTTTT
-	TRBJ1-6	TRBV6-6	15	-	CASSNLGRLNSPLHF	TGTGCCAGCAGTAATCTTGGACGACTTAATTCACCCCTCCACTTT
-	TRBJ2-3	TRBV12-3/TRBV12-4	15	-	CASHPAGAWGDTQYF	TGTGCCAGCCACCCGGCGGGGGCGTGGGGAGATACGCAGTATTTT
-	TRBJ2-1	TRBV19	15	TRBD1	CASSDRTGPQREQFF	TGTGCCAGTAGTGACCGGACAGGACCCCAAAGGGAGCAGTTCTTC
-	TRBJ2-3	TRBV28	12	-	CATFLRGNTQYF	TGTGCCACCTTCCTAAGGGGAAATACGCAGTATTTT
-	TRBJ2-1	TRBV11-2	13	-	CASSLQGRGEQFF	TGTGCCAGCAGCTTGCAGGGGCGGGGTGAGCAGTTCTTC
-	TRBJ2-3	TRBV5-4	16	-	CASSPRSAPATDTQYF	TGTGCCAGCAGCCCTCGGTCAGCCCCTGCCACAGATACGCAGTATTTT
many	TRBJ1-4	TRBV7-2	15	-	CASSIRGRMNEKLFF	TGTGCCAGCAGCATTAGAGGCAGGATGAATGAAAAACTGTTTTTT
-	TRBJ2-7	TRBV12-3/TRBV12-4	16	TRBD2	CASSPATAGNSYEQYF	TGTGCCAGCAGCCCTGCTACAGCGGGGAACTCCTACGAGCAGTACTTC